The TCR beta chain under discussion was sequenced for a study of T cell repertoires in MIS-A myocarditis. The V end was cut by 4 bases, the J end by 1 base, with 10 bases between. Germline assignment: CDR1 SGHAT and CDR2 FQNNGV. The CDR3 runs 14 residues. Clones were read by immunoSEQ multiplex PCR, and TCRdb kept only the in-frame ones, dropping some. The sample includes some 6,000 clones, 75% to 80% of them seen just once. This TCR was recovered from a man younger than 35 with fulminant myocarditis from multisystem inflammatory syndrome in adults (MIS-A) after COVID-19. This rearrangement joins TRBV11-2 to TRBJ1-1; D call uncertain. Sequences were obtained from interventricular septum heart tissue obtained at autopsy. The CDR3 loop is CASSYVPGNTEAFF. The CDR3 DNA reads TGTGCCAGCAGCTACGTGCCAGGGAACACTGAAGCTTTCTTT.